These 3 T cell receptor beta chains originate from one sample sequenced in a study of cytomegalovirus exposure and HLA in healthy donors (dated by TCRdb to about 2017). Library generation was performed with the immunoSEQ multiplex PCR assay. A mixture of 60 forward primers for TCR Vbeta segments and 13 reverse primers for TCR Jbeta segments was used in the multiplex PCR. Not all clones reach the TCRdb copy of this immuneACCESS table, which keeps in-frame sequences only. Checked studies attribute under half of the gap to unresolved V genes and leave the rest unexplained. Here the sample has 170,000 or so clones; about 80% occur a single time. The ten top clones hold about 2% of the sample. Sequenced input: PBMCs. These receptor sequences come from a woman aged 30 to 39 in good health and CMV-seronegative.

The gene calls are TRBV4-3 and TRBJ2-5, with 9 bases that match TRBD2. The DNA end lines up better with TRBJ2-7; the J call may be wrong. Germline CDR1 and CDR2: LGHNA and YSLEER. The CDR3 is 15 amino acids. The CDR3 is CASSQAAGGQGEQYF. The CDR3 DNA follows: TGCGCCAGCAGCCAAGCGGCGGGGGGGCAGGGCGAGCAGTACTTC.

This chain joins TRBV6-5 and TRBJ1-5; unclear D gene. This CDR3 region has 15 residues. Germline V gene data show CDR1 as MNHEY and CDR2 as SVGAGI. V was trimmed by 0 bases and J by 2 bases, leaving 8 bases between them. CDR3 sequence: CASSYSRHGNQPQHF. The CDR3, as DNA: TGTGCCAGCAGTTACTCGAGACATGGCAATCAGCCCCAGCATTTT.

The chain combines TRBV19 with TRBJ1-3, with D hard to call. V lost 3 bases and J lost 2, with 8 bases in between. CDR3 length equals 14 residues. From germline, CDR1 is LNHDA and CDR2 SQIVND (reference sequence). DNA for the CDR3: TGTGCCAGTAGTATGGAGGGTACTGGAAACACCATATATTTT. This gives the protein CASSMEGTGNTIYF.